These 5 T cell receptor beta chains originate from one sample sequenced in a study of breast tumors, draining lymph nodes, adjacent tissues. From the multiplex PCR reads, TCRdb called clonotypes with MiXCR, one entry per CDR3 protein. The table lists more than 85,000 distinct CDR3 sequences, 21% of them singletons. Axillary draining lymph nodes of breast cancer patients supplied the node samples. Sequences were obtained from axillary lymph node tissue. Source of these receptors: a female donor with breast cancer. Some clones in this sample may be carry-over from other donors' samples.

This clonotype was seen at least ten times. CDR3 region: CAWSVGGDTQYF. The CDR3 bases are TGTGCCTGGAGTGTTGGGGGAGATACGCAGTATTTT. The rearrangement links TRBV30 to TRBJ2-3; either TRBD1 or TRBD2 may fit D (5 bases each). Germline CDR1 GTSNPN, CDR2 SVGIG (reference sequence). The V gene lost 0 bases and the J gene lost 5 bases, with 6 bases spanning the gap. This CDR3 contains 12 residues.

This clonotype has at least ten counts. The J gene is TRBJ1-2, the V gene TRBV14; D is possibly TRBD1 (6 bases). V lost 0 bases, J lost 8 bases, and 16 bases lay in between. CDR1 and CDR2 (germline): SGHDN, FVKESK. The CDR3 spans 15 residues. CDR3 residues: CASSQERTEGLGYTF. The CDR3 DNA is TGTGCCAGCAGCCAAGAAAGGACAGAGGGACTGGGCTACACCTTC.

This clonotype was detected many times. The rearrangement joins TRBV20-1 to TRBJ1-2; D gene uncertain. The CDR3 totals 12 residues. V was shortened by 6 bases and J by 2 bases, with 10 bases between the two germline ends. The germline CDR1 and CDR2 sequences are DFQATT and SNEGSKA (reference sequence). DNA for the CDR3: TGCAGTGCCCACACCAGGAACTATGGCTACACCTTC. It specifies CSAHTRNYGYTF.

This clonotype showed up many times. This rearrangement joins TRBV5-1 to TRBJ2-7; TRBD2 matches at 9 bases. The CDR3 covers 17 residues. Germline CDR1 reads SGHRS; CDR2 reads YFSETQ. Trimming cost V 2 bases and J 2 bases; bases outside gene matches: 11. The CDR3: CASSFGRTAGGPYEQYF. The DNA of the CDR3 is TGCGCCAGCAGCTTCGGCCGAACCGCGGGAGGGCCCTACGAGCAGTACTTC. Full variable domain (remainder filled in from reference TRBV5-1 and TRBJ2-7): KAGVTQTPRYLIKTRGQQVTLSCSPISGHRSVSWYQQTPGQGLQFLFEYFSETQRNKGNFPGRFSGRQFSNSRSEMNVSTLELGDSALYLCASSFGRTAGGPYEQYFGPGTRLTVT.

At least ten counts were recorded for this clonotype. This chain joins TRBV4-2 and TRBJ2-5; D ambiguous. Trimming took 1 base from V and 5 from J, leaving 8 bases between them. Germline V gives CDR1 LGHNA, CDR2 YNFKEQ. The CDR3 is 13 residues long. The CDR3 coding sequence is TGTGCCAGCAGCCAAGCCTACAAGGAGACCCAGTACTTC. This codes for CASSQAYKETQYF.